This T cell receptor beta chain is from a study of T-cell memory formation after mild COVID-19. The germline V gene has CDR1 SNHLY and CDR2 FYNNEI. This CDR3 spans 15 amino acids. V was pared by 2 bases and J by 0 bases, with 10 bases between. One entry per CDR3 protein results from TCRdb running MiXCR on the 5' RACE reads. The sample lists 300,000 to 400,000 distinct CDR3 sequences, roughly 14% occurring once. V usage is TRBV2 and J usage is TRBJ1-2, with D unresolved. This TCR derives from a man aged 18 to 29 who had mild COVID-19 (a few samples of this study predate the infection). Cell type and time point are not known. Sequenced sample: PBMCs or a T cell subset sorted from them (not recorded which). The CDR3 DNA is TGTGCCAGCAGTGAATCTACCGGGGCTAACTATGGCTACACCTTC. As protein: CASSESTGANYGYTF.